The 8 T cell receptor beta chains below come from one sample, sequenced in a study of vaccination effects on CD4 cells after COVID-19. Antigen-specific CD4+ T cells were expanded (with viral peptide pools) by the ViraFEST assay ahead of sequencing. Upon completion of approximately ten days in culture, CD4+ T cells were isolated. Recipients of the vaccine had no prior SARS-CoV-2 infection and negative nucleocapsid antibodies. Libraries were prepared by immunoSEQ multiplex PCR; TCRdb keeps only in-frame clonotypes and omits some of them. This sample carries over 55,000 clones, roughly 75% of them seen once, and the ten largest clones take 3.7%. Antigen specificity for these receptors is unknown. This sample comprised CD4+ T cells from PBMCs cultured with HCoV-OC43 spike peptides, obtained before COVID-19 vaccination. Subset reported: HCoV-OC43 spike overlapping peptide pool stimulation. The receptor set was obtained from a human donor who received a COVID-19 vaccine.

V gene TRBV24-1 combines with J gene TRBJ2-3, with D perhaps TRBD2 (5 bases). The CDR3 sequence is 15 residues long. Between the trimmed V and J ends, which lost 4 bases and 3 bases, there was a span of 13 bases. Germline assignment: CDR1 KGHDR and CDR2 SFDVKD. DNA for the CDR3: TGTGCCACCAGTGACCCGTCGAGGGTGACAGATACGCAGTATTTT. Protein: CATSDPSRVTDTQYF.

This clone is a singleton in its sample. V usage is TRBV6-5 and J usage is TRBJ2-1; 8 bases map to TRBD2. CDR3 length equals 15 residues. J gave up 4 bases and V 8 bases, and 10 bases lay outside the gene matches. Germline CDR1 reads MNHEY; CDR2 reads SVGAGI. The CDR3 spells CASRARLAPYNEQFF. The CDR3 DNA reads as TGTGCCAGCCGAGCTCGACTAGCGCCGTACAATGAGCAGTTCTTC.

The chain recombines TRBV4-3 with TRBJ1-1, with D perhaps TRBD1 (5 bases). This CDR3 spans 15 amino acids. Germline V gene data show CDR1 as LGHNA and CDR2 as YSLEER. Deletions cut 1 base from V and 0 bases from J, with 9 bases between. CDR3 protein: CASSQVRGMNTEAFF. DNA of the CDR3: TGCGCCAGCAGCCAAGTGAGGGGAATGAACACTGAAGCTTTCTTT.

This CDR3 is CASSLEGTGGIGAAGELFF. As DNA, the CDR3 is TGTGCCAGCAGCTTGGAAGGGACAGGGGGCATTGGGGCCGCCGGGGAGCTGTTTTTT. The chain is built from TRBV5-5 and TRBJ2-2; TRBD1 aligns across 12 bases. The germline gives CDR1 SGHKS, CDR2 YYEKEE (reference sequence). V gave up 0 bases and J gave up 6 bases; unmatched junction bases: 12. This CDR3 is built from 19 residues.

This chain links TRBV10-2 with TRBJ1-2; no reliable D call. Germline V lookup: CDR1 WSHSY, CDR2 SAAADI. The CDR3 extends over 15 amino acids. Trimming removed 2 bases at V and 0 bases at J, with 10 bases between. CDR3 nucleotides: TGCGCCAGCAGTGAGAATACACGAGCTAACTATGGCTACACCTTC. Protein sequence: CASSENTRANYGYTF.

The chain employs TRBV10-3 and TRBJ2-7; D is possibly TRBD1 (5 bases). V dropped 0 bases and J dropped 6 bases, with 9 bases sitting between them. CDR1 ENHRY and CDR2 SYGVKD come from the germline V gene. The CDR3 runs to 13 residues. As DNA, the CDR3 is TGTGCCATCAGTGAGTCGGGGCAAGGCGAGCAGTACGTC. It encodes CAISESGQGEQYV.

The chain carries TRBV5-1 and TRBJ1-5, with D tentatively TRBD1 (5 bases). V gave up 4 bases and J gave up 5 bases, with 13 bases separating them. The CDR3 spans 14 residues. In germline, CDR1 is SGHRS, CDR2 YFSETQ. The DNA for the CDR3 is TGCGCCAGCAGCCCCGGGGCTGGGGATCAGCCCCAGCATTTT. Translated, it gives CASSPGAGDQPQHF. Looking up the rest from reference TRBV5-1 and TRBJ1-5 gives the full variable domain: KAGVTQTPRYLIKTRGQQVTLSCSPISGHRSVSWYQQTPGQGLQFLFEYFSETQRNKGNFPGRFSGRQFSNSRSEMNVSTLELGDSALYLCASSPGAGDQPQHFGDGTRLSIL.

The chain recombines TRBV2 with TRBJ2-5; 7 bases map to TRBD2. Germline V gene sequence: CDR1 SNHLY, CDR2 FYNNEI. CDR3 length equals 12 residues. J lost 5 bases, V lost 6 bases, and 3 bases had no gene match. The CDR3 DNA reads as TGTGCCAGCAGGAGGGGAGGGGAGACCCAGTACTTC. Residues: CASRRGGETQYF.